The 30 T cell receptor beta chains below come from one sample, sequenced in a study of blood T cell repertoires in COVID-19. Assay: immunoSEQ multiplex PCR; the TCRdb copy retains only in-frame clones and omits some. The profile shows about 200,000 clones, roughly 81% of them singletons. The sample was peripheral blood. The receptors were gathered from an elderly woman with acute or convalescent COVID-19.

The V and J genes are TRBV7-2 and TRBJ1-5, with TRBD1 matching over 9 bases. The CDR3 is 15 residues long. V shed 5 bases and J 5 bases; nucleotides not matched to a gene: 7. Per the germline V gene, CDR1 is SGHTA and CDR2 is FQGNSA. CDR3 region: CASSLRTGEYQPQHF. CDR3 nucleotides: TGTGCCAGCAGCCTTAGGACAGGGGAATATCAGCCCCAGCATTTT.

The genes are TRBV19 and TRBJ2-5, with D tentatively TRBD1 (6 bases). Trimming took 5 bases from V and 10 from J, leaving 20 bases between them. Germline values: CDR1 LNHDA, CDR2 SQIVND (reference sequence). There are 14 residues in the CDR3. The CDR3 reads CASSGLGTPLGQYF. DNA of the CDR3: TGTGCCAGTAGTGGGCTCGGGACACCCTTAGGCCAGTACTTC.

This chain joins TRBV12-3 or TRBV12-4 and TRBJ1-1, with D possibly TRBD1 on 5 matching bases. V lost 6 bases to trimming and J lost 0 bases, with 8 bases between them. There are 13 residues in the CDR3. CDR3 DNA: TGTGCCAGCAGGTTACAGGTGAACACTGAAGCTTTCTTT. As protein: CASRLQVNTEAFF.

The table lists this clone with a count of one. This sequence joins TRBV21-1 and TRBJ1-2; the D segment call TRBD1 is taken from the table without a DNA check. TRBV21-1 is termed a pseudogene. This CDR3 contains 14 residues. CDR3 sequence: CASSKASGVRGYTF. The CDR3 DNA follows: TGTGCCAGCAGCAAAGCTTCAGGGGTACGTGGCTACACCTTC.

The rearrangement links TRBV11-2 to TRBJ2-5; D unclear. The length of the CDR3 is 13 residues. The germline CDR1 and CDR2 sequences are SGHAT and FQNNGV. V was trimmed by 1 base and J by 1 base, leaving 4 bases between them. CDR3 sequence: CASSLGPQETQYF. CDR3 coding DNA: TGTGCCAGCAGCTTAGGGCCCCAAGAGACCCAGTACTTC. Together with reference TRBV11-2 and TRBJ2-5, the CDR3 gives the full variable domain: EAGVAQSPRYKIIEKRQSVAFWCNPISGHATLYWYQQILGQGPKLLIQFQNNGVVDDSQLPKDRFSAERLKGVDSTLKIQPAKLEDSAVYLCASSLGPQETQYFGPGTRLLVL.

CDR3 residues: CASSEGPAGEAFF. The CDR3 region has the DNA TGTGCCAGCAGTGAAGGTCCAGCAGGCGAAGCTTTCTTT. The chain has TRBV2 and TRBJ1-1; D gene uncertain. The CDR3 length is 13 residues. V was shortened by 1 base and J by 8 bases, with 11 bases between the two germline ends. Germline CDR1 reads SNHLY; CDR2 reads FYNNEI.

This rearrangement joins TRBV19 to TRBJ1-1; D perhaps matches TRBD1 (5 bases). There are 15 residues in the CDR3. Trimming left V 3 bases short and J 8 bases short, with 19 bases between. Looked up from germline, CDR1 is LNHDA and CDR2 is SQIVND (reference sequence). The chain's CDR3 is CASSILEGPGREAFF. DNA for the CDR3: TGTGCCAGTAGTATTTTGGAGGGGCCTGGGAGGGAAGCTTTCTTT.

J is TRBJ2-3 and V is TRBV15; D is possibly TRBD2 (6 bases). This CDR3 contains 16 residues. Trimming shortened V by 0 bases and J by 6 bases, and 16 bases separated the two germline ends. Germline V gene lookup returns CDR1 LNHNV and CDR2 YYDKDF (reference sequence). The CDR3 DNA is TGTGCCACCAGCAGAGAGGAGGGGTGGCTTCACGATACGCAGTATTTT. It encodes CATSREEGWLHDTQYF.

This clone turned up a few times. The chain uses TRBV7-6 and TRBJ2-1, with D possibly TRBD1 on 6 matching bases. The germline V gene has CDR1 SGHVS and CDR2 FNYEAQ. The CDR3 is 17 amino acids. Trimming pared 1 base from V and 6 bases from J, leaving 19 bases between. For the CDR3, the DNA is TGTGCCAGCAGCTTAGGGTTGTGGACAGTCGCTTTCAATGAGCAGTTCTTC. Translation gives CASSLGLWTVAFNEQFF.

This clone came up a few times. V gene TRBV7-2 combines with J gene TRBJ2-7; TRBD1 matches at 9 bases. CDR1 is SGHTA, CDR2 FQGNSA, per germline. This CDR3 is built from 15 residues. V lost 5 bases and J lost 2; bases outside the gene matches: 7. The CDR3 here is CASSVGQGRTYEQYF. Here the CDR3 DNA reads TGTGCCAGCAGCGTCGGACAGGGGCGTACCTACGAGCAGTACTTC.

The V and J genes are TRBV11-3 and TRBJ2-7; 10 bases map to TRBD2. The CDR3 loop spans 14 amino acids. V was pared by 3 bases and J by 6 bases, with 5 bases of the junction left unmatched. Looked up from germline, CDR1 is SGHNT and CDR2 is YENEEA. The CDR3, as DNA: TGTGCCAGCAGCTTGCATAGGACTAGCGGCGAGCAGTACTTC. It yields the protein CASSLHRTSGEQYF.

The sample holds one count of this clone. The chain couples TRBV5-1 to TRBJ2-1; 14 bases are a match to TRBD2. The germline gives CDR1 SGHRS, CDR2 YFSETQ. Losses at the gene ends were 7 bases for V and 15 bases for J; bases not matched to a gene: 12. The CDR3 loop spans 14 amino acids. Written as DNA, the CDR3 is TGCGCCAGCTCACCGGGACTAGCGGGAGAAGAGTCGTTCTTC. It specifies CASSPGLAGEESFF.

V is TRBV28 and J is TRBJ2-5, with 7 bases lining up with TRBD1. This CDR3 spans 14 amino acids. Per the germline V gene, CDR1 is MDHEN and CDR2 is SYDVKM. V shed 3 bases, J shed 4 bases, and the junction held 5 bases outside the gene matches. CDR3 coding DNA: TGTGCCAGCAGTTTCGGACAGGCGGCAGAGACCCAGTACTTC. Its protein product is CASSFGQAAETQYF. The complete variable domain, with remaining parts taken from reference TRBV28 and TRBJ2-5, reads DVKVTQSSRYLVKRTGEKVFLECVQDMDHENMFWYRQDPGLGLRLIYFSYDVKMKEKGDIPEGYSVSREKKERFSLILESASTNQTSMYLCASSFGQAAETQYFGPGTRLLVL.

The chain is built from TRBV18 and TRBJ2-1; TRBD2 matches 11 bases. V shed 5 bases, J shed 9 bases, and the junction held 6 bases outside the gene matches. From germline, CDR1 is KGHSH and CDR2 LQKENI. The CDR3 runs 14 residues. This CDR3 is CASSVLAGEGEQFF. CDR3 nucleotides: TGTGCCAGCTCAGTACTAGCGGGAGAGGGTGAGCAGTTCTTC.

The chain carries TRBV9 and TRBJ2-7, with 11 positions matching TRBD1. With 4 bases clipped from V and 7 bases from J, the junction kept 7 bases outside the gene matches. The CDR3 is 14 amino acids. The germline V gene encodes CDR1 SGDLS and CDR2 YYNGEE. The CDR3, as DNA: TGTGCCAGCAGCCGAACCGGGACAGGGGGGGAGCAGTACTTC. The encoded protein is CASSRTGTGGEQYF. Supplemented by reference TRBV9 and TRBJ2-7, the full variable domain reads DSGVTQTPKHLITATGQRVTLRCSPRSGDLSVYWYQQSLDQGLQFLIQYYNGEERAKGNILERFSAQQFPDLHSELNLSSLELGDSALYFCASSRTGTGGEQYFGPGTRLTVT.

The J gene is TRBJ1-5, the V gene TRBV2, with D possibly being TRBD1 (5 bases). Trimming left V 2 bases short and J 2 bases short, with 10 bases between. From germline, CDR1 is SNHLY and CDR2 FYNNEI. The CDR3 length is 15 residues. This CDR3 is CASSEQGLGNQPQHF. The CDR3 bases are TGTGCCAGCAGTGAACAGGGCCTGGGCAATCAGCCCCAGCATTTT.

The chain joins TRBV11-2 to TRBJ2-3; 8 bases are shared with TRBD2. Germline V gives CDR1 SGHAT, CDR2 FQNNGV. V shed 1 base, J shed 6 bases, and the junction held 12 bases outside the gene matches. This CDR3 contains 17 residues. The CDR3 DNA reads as TGTGCCAGCAGCTTAGTCGGTCCTAGCGGGCGAGGTGATACGCAGTATTTT. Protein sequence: CASSLVGPSGRGDTQYF.

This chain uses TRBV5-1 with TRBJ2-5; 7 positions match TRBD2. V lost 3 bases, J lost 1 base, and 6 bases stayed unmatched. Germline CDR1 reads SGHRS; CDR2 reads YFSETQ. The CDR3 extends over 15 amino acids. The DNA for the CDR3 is TGCGCCAGCAGCTCTTCCACGGGGGGCCAAGAGACCCAGTACTTC. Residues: CASSSSTGGQETQYF.

The CDR3 bases are TGTGCCAGCAGCTTAGTTCAGGGCTCTGGAAACACCATATATTTT. Its protein product is CASSLVQGSGNTIYF. The genes are TRBV7-2 and TRBJ1-3, with TRBD1 as a possible D gene (5 bases). Between the trimmed V and J ends, which lost 1 base and 0 bases, there was a span of 7 bases. CDR1 is SGHTA and CDR2 is FQGNSA in the germline V gene. The CDR3 sequence is 15 residues long.

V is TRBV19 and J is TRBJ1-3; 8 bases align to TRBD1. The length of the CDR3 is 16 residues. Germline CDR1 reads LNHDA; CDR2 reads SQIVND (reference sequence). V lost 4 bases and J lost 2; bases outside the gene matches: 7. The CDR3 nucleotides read TGTGCCAGTAGTAACTCACCGGACAGGGCTGGAAACACCATATATTTT. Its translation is CASSNSPDRAGNTIYF.

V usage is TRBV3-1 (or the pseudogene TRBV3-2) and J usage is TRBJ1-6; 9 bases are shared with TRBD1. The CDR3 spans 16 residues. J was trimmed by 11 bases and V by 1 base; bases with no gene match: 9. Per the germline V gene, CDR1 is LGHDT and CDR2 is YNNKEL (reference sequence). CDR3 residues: CASSQGATGGMTPLHF. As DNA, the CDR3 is TGTGCCAGCAGCCAAGGTGCAACAGGGGGCATGACACCCCTCCACTTT.

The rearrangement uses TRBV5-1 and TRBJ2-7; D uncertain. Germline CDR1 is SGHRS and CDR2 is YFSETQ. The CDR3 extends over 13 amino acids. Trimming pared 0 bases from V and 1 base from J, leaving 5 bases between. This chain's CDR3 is CASSLVSSYEQYF. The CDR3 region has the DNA TGCGCCAGCAGCTTGGTCAGTTCCTACGAGCAGTACTTC. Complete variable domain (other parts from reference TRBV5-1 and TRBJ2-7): KAGVTQTPRYLIKTRGQQVTLSCSPISGHRSVSWYQQTPGQGLQFLFEYFSETQRNKGNFPGRFSGRQFSNSRSEMNVSTLELGDSALYLCASSLVSSYEQYFGPGTRLTVT.

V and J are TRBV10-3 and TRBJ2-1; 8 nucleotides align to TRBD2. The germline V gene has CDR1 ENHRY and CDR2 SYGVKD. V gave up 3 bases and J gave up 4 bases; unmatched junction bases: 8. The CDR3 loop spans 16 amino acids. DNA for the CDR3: TGTGCCATCAGTGACTGGCGGGAGGACCTTTACAATGAGCAGTTCTTC. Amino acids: CAISDWREDLYNEQFF.

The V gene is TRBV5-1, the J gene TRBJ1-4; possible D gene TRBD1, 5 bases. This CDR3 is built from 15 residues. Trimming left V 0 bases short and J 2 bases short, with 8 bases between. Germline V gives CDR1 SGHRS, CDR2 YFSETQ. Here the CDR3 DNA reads TGCGCCAGCAGCTTGGTGGGGGGTACTAATGAAAAACTGTTTTTT. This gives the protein CASSLVGGTNEKLFF.

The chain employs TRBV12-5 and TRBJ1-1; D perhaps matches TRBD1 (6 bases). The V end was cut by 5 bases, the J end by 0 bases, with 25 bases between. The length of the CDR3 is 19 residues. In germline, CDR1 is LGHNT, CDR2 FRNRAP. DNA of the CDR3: TGTGCTAGTGGTCCACCGGGACAATTAAGTCCTTTAATGAACACTGAAGCTTTCTTT. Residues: CASGPPGQLSPLMNTEAFF.

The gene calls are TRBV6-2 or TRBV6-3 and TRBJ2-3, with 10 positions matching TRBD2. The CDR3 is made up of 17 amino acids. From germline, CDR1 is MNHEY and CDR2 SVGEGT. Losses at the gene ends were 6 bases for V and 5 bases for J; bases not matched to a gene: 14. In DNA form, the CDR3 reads TGTGCCAGCAGCTATTACCTAGCGGGAGATGATGGAGATACGCAGTATTTT. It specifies CASSYYLAGDDGDTQYF.

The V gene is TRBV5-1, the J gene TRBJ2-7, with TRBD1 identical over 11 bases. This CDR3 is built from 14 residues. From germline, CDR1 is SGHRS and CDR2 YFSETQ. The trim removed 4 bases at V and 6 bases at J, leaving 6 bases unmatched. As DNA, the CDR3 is TGCGCCAGCAGCAGTGTTGGGACAGGGGGCGAGCAGTACTTC. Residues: CASSSVGTGGEQYF.

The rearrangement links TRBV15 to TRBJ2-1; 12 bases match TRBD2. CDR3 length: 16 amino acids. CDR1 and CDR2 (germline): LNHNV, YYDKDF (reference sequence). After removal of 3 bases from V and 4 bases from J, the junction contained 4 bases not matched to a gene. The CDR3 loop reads CATSRGGTSGYNEQFF. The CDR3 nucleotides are TGTGCCACCAGCAGGGGGGGGACTAGCGGGTACAATGAGCAGTTCTTC.

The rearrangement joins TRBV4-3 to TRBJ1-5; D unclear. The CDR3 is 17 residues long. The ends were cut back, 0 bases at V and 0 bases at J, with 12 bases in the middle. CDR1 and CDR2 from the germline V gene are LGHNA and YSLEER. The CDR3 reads CASSQDPGGGSNQPQHF. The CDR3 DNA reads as TGCGCCAGCAGCCAAGATCCAGGTGGAGGTAGCAATCAGCCCCAGCATTTT.

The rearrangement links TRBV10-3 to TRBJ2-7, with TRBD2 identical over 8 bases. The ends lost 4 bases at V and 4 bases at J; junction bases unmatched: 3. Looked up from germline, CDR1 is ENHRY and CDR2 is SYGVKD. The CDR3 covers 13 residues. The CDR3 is CAISAGGVYEQYF. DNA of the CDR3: TGTGCCATCAGTGCGGGGGGGGTATACGAGCAGTACTTC.